These 28 T cell receptor beta chains originate from one sample sequenced in a study of shared clonotypes between healthy human individuals. It was CD45RO-negative cells, positively selected for CCR7, that made up naive CD8 cells, with terminally differentiated effector memory CD45RA+ cells excluded. Sequencing used immunoSEQ multiplex PCR; TCRdb keeps in-frame clones, though not all of them. The table lists some 2,100,000 clones, approximately 94% of them singletons, with 1.7% in the top ten. Sequenced: naive CD8+ T cells from PBMCs. The source of these receptors is a man younger than 30 in good health. Some clones in this sample may be carry-over from other donors' samples.

The V gene is TRBV5-4, the J gene TRBJ2-7; TRBD2 aligns across 9 bases. Looked up from germline, CDR1 is SGHNT and CDR2 is YYREEE (reference sequence). The CDR3 consists of 15 residues. Trimming took 2 bases from V and 5 from J; bases not matched to a gene: 8. DNA of the CDR3: TGTGCCAGCAGCTTAAAGCGGGAGGTAATAAACGAGCAGTACTTC. Translated, it gives CASSLKREVINEQYF. Combining the CDR3 with reference TRBV5-4 and TRBJ2-7 gives the whole variable domain ETGVTQSPTHLIKTRGQQVTLRCSSQSGHNTVSWYQQALGQGPQFIFQYYREEENGRGNFPPRFSGLQFPNYSSELNVNALELDDSALYLCASSLKREVINEQYFGPGTRLTVT.

The rearrangement joins TRBV5-4 to TRBJ2-2, with D uncertain. This CDR3 is 14 amino acids long. V lost 3 bases and J 0 bases, leaving 6 bases between the germline ends. The V gene's germline CDR1 is SGHNT and CDR2 YYREEE (reference sequence). CDR3 DNA sequence: TGTGCCAGCAGCTCTCCACCGAACACCGGGGAGCTGTTTTTT. This encodes CASSSPPNTGELFF.

The V gene is TRBV14, the J gene TRBJ2-7, with a weak D call TRBD1 (5 bases). The CDR3 sequence is 13 residues long. Germline CDR1 and CDR2: SGHDN and FVKESK. The germline V and J ends were trimmed by 6 bases and 4 bases, with 13 bases remaining between them. CDR3 region: CASSPGNRYEQYF. The CDR3 DNA reads as TGTGCCAGCAGTCCAGGGAACCGGTACGAGCAGTACTTC.

This clone was found a few times. The gene calls are TRBV9 and TRBJ1-1; 8 bases map to TRBD1. The germline V gene encodes CDR1 SGDLS and CDR2 YYNGEE. The V gene end was trimmed by 3 bases and the J gene end by 1 base; junction bases not matched to a gene: 5. The CDR3 runs to 15 residues. DNA for the CDR3: TGTGCCAGCAGCGCGACAGGGGTTGAGAACACTGAAGCTTTCTTT. This gives the protein CASSATGVENTEAFF.

The V call is TRBV11-2, the J call TRBJ2-1; TRBD1 aligns across 7 bases. Trimming at V came to 6 bases and at J to 9 bases, leaving 5 bases not matched to a gene. Germline-derived CDR1 and CDR2 are SGHAT and FQNNGV. The CDR3 is made up of 12 amino acids. Written as DNA, the CDR3 is TGTGCCAGCAGTAAGACAGGGTCTGAGCAGTTCTTC. Its translation is CASSKTGSEQFF.

This chain uses TRBV19 with TRBJ2-1, with a tentative D call TRBD1 (6 bases). CDR3 length: 13 residues. Germline CDR1 LNHDA, CDR2 SQIVND (reference sequence). The ends were cut back, 5 bases at V and 5 bases at J, with 10 bases in the middle. The CDR3 DNA reads as TGTGCCAGTAGTCCCCGACAGGACAATGAGCAGTTCTTC. Translation: CASSPRQDNEQFF.

This rearrangement joins TRBV5-1 to TRBJ1-1; D is unresolved. CDR1 is SGHRS, CDR2 YFSETQ, per germline. The CDR3 sequence is 13 residues long. Trimming took off 1 base at V and 1 base at J, with 5 bases between the two ends. CDR3 sequence: CASSLPQNTEAFF. The CDR3 DNA reads as TGCGCCAGCAGCTTGCCCCAGAACACTGAAGCTTTCTTT.

The chain uses TRBV13 and TRBJ2-3, with 7 positions matching TRBD2. Germline V gene lookup returns CDR1 PRHDT and CDR2 FYEKMQ (reference sequence). The CDR3 is 15 amino acids. Germline trimming cut 5 bases from V and 2 bases from J; bases unmatched to any gene: 7. In nucleotides, the CDR3 is TGTGCCAGCAGCACGGGGGGACTGAACACAGATACGCAGTATTTT. Protein: CASSTGGLNTDTQYF. The complete variable domain, with remaining parts taken from reference TRBV13 and TRBJ2-3, reads AAGVIQSPRHLIKEKRETATLKCYPIPRHDTVYWYQQGPGQDPQFLISFYEKMQSDKGSIPDRFSAQQFSDYHSELNMSSLELGDSALYFCASSTGGLNTDTQYFGPGTRLTVL.

The chain is built from TRBV4-2 and TRBJ1-5; D unresolved. The CDR3 runs to 13 residues. CDR1 and CDR2 (germline): LGHNA, YNFKEQ. V was clipped by 3 bases and J by 7 bases, with 10 bases between them. CDR3 residues: CASSQALGQPQHF. CDR3 nucleotide sequence: TGTGCCAGCAGCCAGGCCCTCGGCCAGCCCCAGCATTTT.

This chain uses TRBV27 with TRBJ1-1; TRBD1 is a possible D gene (6 bases). The germline V and J ends were trimmed by 6 bases and 1 base, with 15 bases remaining between them. The CDR3 has 15 residues. The V gene's germline CDR1 is MNHEY and CDR2 SMNVEV (reference sequence). The CDR3 is CASSPGVTTNTEAFF. The CDR3 region has the DNA TGTGCCAGCAGCCCAGGGGTAACGACGAACACTGAAGCTTTCTTT.

The chain is built from TRBV21-1 and TRBJ2-7; the table's TRBD2 call for D was not verified on the DNA. TRBV21-1 is designated a pseudogene. The CDR3 extends over 20 amino acids. The DNA for the CDR3 is TGTGCCAGCAGCAAAGGAAGTGTGAGCGGGAGCCCGAAAAGCTCCTACGAGCAGTACTTC. Translation: CASSKGSVSGSPKSSYEQYF.

V gene TRBV7-9 combines with J gene TRBJ2-7; 7 nucleotides agree with TRBD1. V was clipped by 5 bases and J by 2 bases; unmatched bases: 9. The CDR3 is 15 residues long. Per germline, CDR1 SEHNR and CDR2 FQNEAQ (reference sequence). The CDR3 protein is CASSHHPTGTYEQYF. DNA for the CDR3: TGTGCCAGCAGCCACCATCCGACAGGGACCTACGAGCAGTACTTC.

V gene TRBV10-3 combines with J gene TRBJ1-2; maybe TRBD1 (5 bases). The germline V gene encodes CDR1 ENHRY and CDR2 SYGVKD. Trimming cost V 7 bases and J 3 bases, with 18 bases left between them. CDR3 length: 15 amino acids. The CDR3 sequence is CAIIPDQGSYYGYTF. The CDR3 DNA sequence: TGTGCCATCATCCCGGACCAGGGTTCCTACTATGGCTACACCTTC.

The rearrangement joins TRBV5-4 to TRBJ2-2; 7 nucleotides align to TRBD2. The V gene's germline CDR1 is SGHNT and CDR2 YYREEE (reference sequence). V gave up 5 bases and J gave up 6 bases; unmatched junction bases: 16. CDR3 length: 17 residues. The CDR3: CASSLFPSGTPPGELFF. CDR3 sequence (DNA): TGTGCCAGCAGTTTATTCCCTAGCGGCACTCCCCCCGGGGAGCTGTTTTTT.

V is TRBV28 and J is TRBJ2-1, with D perhaps TRBD2 (5 bases). The CDR3 has 14 amino acids. Germline V gene data show CDR1 as MDHEN and CDR2 as SYDVKM. Trimming cost V 2 bases and J 10 bases, with 15 bases left between them. CDR3 sequence (DNA): TGTGCCAGCAGTTTAGTGGTCGTAGGAGGAGAGCAGTTCTTC. It specifies CASSLVVVGGEQFF.

CDR3 in DNA: TGCGCCAGCAGCTTGGTACGGGAGACCCCCTACGAGCAGTACTTC. Its translation is CASSLVRETPYEQYF. The chain carries TRBV5-1 and TRBJ2-7; D might be TRBD2 (6 bases). V lost 0 bases and J lost 2, with 12 bases in between. Germline assignment: CDR1 SGHRS and CDR2 YFSETQ. This CDR3 is 15 amino acids long.

The gene calls are TRBV6-5 and TRBJ1-1; unclear D gene. Deletions cut 3 bases from V and 2 bases from J, with 7 bases between. CDR1 is MNHEY, CDR2 SVGAGI, per germline. This CDR3 region has 13 residues. Here the CDR3 reads CASSYMTNTEAFF. The CDR3 bases are TGTGCCAGCAGTTATATGACAAACACTGAAGCTTTCTTT.

The V call is TRBV5-5, the J call TRBJ1-5; tentative D call: TRBD1 (5 bases). Germline V gene sequence: CDR1 SGHKS, CDR2 YYEKEE (reference sequence). Trimming took off 3 bases at V and 0 bases at J, with 10 bases between the two ends. The CDR3 is made up of 15 amino acids. The CDR3 nucleotides read TGTGCCAGCAGCTCGGGGCCTTATAGCAATCAGCCCCAGCATTTT. This gives the protein CASSSGPYSNQPQHF.

The chain uses TRBV19 and TRBJ2-5; D gene ambiguous. The germline gives CDR1 LNHDA, CDR2 SQIVND (reference sequence). Trimming pared 2 bases from V and 2 bases from J, leaving 6 bases between. The CDR3 is 13 amino acids. CDR3 DNA sequence: TGTGCCAGTAGTATACTCATGCAAGAGACCCAGTACTTC. Translated: CASSILMQETQYF.

For the CDR3, the DNA is TGTGCCAGCAGCATAGAGACTAGCGTTAGTGAGCAGTTCTTC. Translation gives CASSIETSVSEQFF. The V and J genes are TRBV7-8 and TRBJ2-1; 8 nucleotides agree with TRBD2. The germline V gene encodes CDR1 SGHVS and CDR2 FQNEAQ. This CDR3 is built from 14 residues. With 5 bases clipped from V and 9 bases from J, the junction kept 9 bases outside the gene matches.

The J gene is TRBJ2-4, the V gene TRBV5-1, with D perhaps matching TRBD1 or TRBD2 (5 bases each). The CDR3 totals 14 residues. The germline V gene encodes CDR1 SGHRS and CDR2 YFSETQ. The V and J ends lost 4 bases and 6 bases respectively, with 14 bases between them. This chain's CDR3 is CASSPVKGPNIQYF. In DNA form, the CDR3 reads TGCGCCAGCAGCCCCGTCAAGGGACCAAACATTCAGTACTTC.

Details on this clone: The identical CDR3 is also encoded by other nucleotide sequences in the sample. This sequence joins TRBV27 and TRBJ2-2; TRBD2 is a possible D gene (5 bases). CDR1 MNHEY and CDR2 SMNVEV come from the germline V gene (reference sequence). This CDR3 is 13 amino acids long. V was clipped by 2 bases and J by 6 bases, with 7 bases between them. In nucleotides, the CDR3 is TGTGCCAGCAGTTTAACCGGGGCCGGGGAGCTGTTTTTT. Its protein product is CASSLTGAGELFF.

The chain joins TRBV13 to TRBJ2-7; no definite D call. V was trimmed by 1 base and J by 2 bases, leaving 15 bases between them. CDR3 length: 16 residues. Germline loops: CDR1 PRHDT, CDR2 FYEKMQ (reference sequence). Here the CDR3 reads CASSLEPGLATYEQYF. The CDR3 region has the DNA TGTGCCAGCAGCTTAGAGCCCGGGCTCGCCACCTACGAGCAGTACTTC.

This chain connects TRBV5-5 to TRBJ2-7; D not resolved. V lost 3 bases, J lost 2 bases, and 6 bases lay in between. The CDR3 is made up of 12 amino acids. Germline V gene data show CDR1 as SGHKS and CDR2 as YYEKEE (reference sequence). The CDR3 sequence is CASSSDTYEQYF. The CDR3 DNA sequence: TGTGCCAGCAGCTCCGACACCTACGAGCAGTACTTC.

The CDR3 protein is CASSWGIGSYEQYF. The CDR3 DNA is TGTGCCAGCAGTTGGGGGATTGGGTCCTACGAGCAGTACTTC. The chain is built from TRBV6-6 and TRBJ2-7; either TRBD1 or TRBD2 may supply D (5 bases each). CDR3 size: 14 residues. From germline, CDR1 is MNHNY and CDR2 SVGAGI (reference sequence). The V end lost 4 bases, the J end lost 1 base, and 11 bases lay between the germline ends.

V is TRBV28 and J is TRBJ2-2; 8 nucleotides match TRBD1. This CDR3 region has 15 residues. CDR1 MDHEN and CDR2 SYDVKM come from the germline V gene. The junction had 7 bases not matched to a gene; V was cut back by 5 bases and J by 5 bases. The CDR3 nucleotides are TGTGCCAGCAGTGGACGGACAGGGTCGACCGGGGAGCTGTTTTTT. It is translated as CASSGRTGSTGELFF.

As concerns this clone: One end of the junction fails to match germline, which may point to a read error. The CDR3: CATSRDPGSIVKF. CDR3 coding DNA: TGTGCCACCAGCAGAGATCCAGGGTCCATAGTCAAATTC. This chain joins TRBV15 and TRBJ2-7; tentatively, D is TRBD1 (5 bases). The CDR3 runs 13 residues. The germline CDR1 and CDR2 sequences are LNHNV and YYDKDF (reference sequence).

V usage is TRBV10-3 and J usage is TRBJ2-5; D is perhaps TRBD2 (6 bases). CDR1 and CDR2 from the germline V gene are ENHRY and SYGVKD. The CDR3 has 16 amino acids. With 3 bases removed from V and 2 bases from J, the gap between germline ends came to 16 bases. CDR3 DNA sequence: TGTGCCATCAGTGATTCGGAGGGCTCGGGTCAAGAGACCCAGTACTTC. Its translation: CAISDSEGSGQETQYF.